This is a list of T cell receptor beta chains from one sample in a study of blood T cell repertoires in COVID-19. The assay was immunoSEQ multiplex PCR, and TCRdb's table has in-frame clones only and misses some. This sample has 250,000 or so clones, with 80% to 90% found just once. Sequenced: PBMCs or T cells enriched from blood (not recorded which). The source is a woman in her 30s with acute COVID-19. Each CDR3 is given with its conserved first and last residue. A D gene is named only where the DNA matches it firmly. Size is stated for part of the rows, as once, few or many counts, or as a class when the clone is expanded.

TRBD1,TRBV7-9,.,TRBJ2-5,CASSGRGRGETQYF,TGTGCCAGCAGTGGCAGGGGGCGCGGAGAGACCCAGTACTTC
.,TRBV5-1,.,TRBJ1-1,CASSLGARTYTEAFF,TGCGCCAGCAGCCTGGGGGCCAGAACCTACACTGAAGCTTTCTTT
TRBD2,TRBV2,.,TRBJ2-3,CASKEASGGIDTQYF,TGTGCCAGCAAAGAGGCTAGCGGGGGGATAGATACGCAGTATTTT
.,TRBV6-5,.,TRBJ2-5,CASSTGSGGSETQYF,TGTGCCAGCAGTACCGGAAGTGGGGGGAGTGAGACCCAGTACTTC
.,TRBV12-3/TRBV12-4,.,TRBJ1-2,CASSWGHGYGYTF,TGTGCCAGCAGCTGGGGACACGGGTATGGCTACACCTTC
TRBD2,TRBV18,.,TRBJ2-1,CASSGGAVQYNEQFF,TGTGCCAGCTCGGGAGGGGCCGTGCAATACAATGAGCAGTTCTTC
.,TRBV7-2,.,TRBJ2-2,CASSLVGGGGELFF,TGTGCCAGCAGCTTAGTGGGGGGTGGCGGGGAGCTGTTTTTT
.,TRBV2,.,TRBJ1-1,CASKAEMNTEAFF,TGTGCCAGCAAGGCGGAAATGAACACTGAAGCTTTCTTT
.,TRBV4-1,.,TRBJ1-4,CASSQASGATNEKLFF,TGCGCCAGCAGCCAGGCGAGCGGTGCAACTAATGAAAAACTGTTTTTT
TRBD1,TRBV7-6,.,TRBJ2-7,CASSLEGQGRYF,TGTGCCAGCAGCTTAGAAGGACAGGGGAGGTACTTC
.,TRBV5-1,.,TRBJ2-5,CASSLADSQETQYF,TGCGCCAGCAGCTTGGCGGACAGCCAAGAGACCCAGTACTTC
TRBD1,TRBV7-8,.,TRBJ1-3,CASTLLQGAYGNTIYF,TGTGCCAGCACCCTATTACAGGGGGCATATGGAAACACCATATATTTT
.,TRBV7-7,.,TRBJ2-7,CASSPGPSSSYEQYF,TGTGCTAGCAGCCCAGGGCCCTCAAGCTCCTACGAGCAGTACTTC
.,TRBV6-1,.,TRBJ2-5,CASSGGQVKTQYF,TGTGCCAGCAGTGGTGGGCAGGTAAAGACCCAGTACTTC
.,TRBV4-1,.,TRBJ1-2,CASSQALVNYGYTF,TGCGCCAGCAGCCAAGCACTGGTTAACTATGGCTACACCTTC
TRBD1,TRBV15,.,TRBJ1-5,CATSPNRGPNQPQHF,TGTGCCACCAGCCCAAACAGGGGGCCCAATCAGCCCCAGCATTTT
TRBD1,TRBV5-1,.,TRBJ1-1,CASRPAGGTTEAFF,TGCGCCAGCAGACCCGCAGGGGGCACCACTGAAGCTTTCTTT
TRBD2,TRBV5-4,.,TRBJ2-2,CASSLELAGDTGELFF,TGTGCCAGCAGCTTGGAACTAGCGGGGGACACCGGGGAGCTGTTTTTT
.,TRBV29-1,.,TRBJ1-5,CSVEGAINQPQHF,TGCAGCGTTGAAGGGGCAATAAATCAGCCCCAGCATTTT
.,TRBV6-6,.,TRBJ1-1,CASSYTGGGEAFF,TGTGCCAGCAGTTACACGGGGGGAGGCGAAGCTTTCTTT
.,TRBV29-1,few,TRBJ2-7,CSVGPEGVEQYF,TGCAGCGTTGGGCCCGAGGGCGTCGAGCAGTACTTC
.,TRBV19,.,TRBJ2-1,CASSINSFYNEQFF,TGTGCCAGTAGTATAAACAGCTTTTACAATGAGCAGTTCTTC
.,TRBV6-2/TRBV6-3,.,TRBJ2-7,CASSYLRETYEQYF,TGTGCCAGCAGTTATTTGAGGGAAACCTACGAGCAGTACTTC
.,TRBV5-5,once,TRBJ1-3,CASSLGRVAGNTIYF,TGTGCCAGCAGCTTGGGCAGGGTCGCTGGAAACACCATATATTTT
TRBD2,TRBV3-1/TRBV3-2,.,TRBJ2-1,CASSQAVAGGRFF,TGTGCCAGCAGCCAAGCCGTAGCGGGGGGGCGGTTCTTC
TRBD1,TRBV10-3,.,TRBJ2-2,CAISGTRGQPYTGELFF,TGTGCCATCAGTGGGACAAGGGGGCAGCCCTACACCGGGGAGCTGTTTTTT
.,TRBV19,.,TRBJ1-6,CASSQGTYSPLHF,TGTGCCAGTAGTCAGGGGACCTATTCACCCCTCCACTTT
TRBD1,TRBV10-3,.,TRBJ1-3,CAISSGTGDSGNTIYF,TGTGCCATCAGTTCCGGGACAGGGGACTCTGGAAACACCATATATTTT
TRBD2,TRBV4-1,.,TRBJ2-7,CASSQDGLAYEQYF,TGCGCCAGCAGCCAAGACGGACTAGCCTACGAGCAGTACTTC
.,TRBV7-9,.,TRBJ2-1,CASSQNRDEQFF,TGTGCCAGCAGCCAGAACAGAGATGAGCAGTTCTTC
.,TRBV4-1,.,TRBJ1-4,CASSQPTAGALREKLFF,TGCGCCAGCAGCCAACCGACCGCGGGGGCTCTTCGGGAAAAACTGTTTTTT
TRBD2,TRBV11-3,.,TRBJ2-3,CASSPDFTSGGPGTDTQYF,TGTGCCAGCAGCCCTGATTTTACTAGCGGGGGCCCTGGGACAGATACGCAGTATTTT
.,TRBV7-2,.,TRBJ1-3,CASSLGLSGNTIYF,TGTGCCAGCAGCTTAGGGCTCTCTGGAAACACCATATATTTT
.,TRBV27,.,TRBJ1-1,CASKRISGGTEAFF,TGTGCCAGCAAACGAATCAGCGGGGGCACTGAAGCTTTCTTT
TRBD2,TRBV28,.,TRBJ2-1,CASSSPGTSGGGSYNEQFF,TGTGCCAGCAGTTCACCCGGGACTAGCGGGGGGGGATCCTACAATGAGCAGTTCTTC
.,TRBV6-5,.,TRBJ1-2,CASGHRTGSNYGYTF,TGTGCCAGCGGACATCGCACAGGGTCTAACTATGGCTACACCTTC
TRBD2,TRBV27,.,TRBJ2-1,CASSLMSGLAGAHQQFF,TGTGCCAGCAGTTTAATGTCGGGACTAGCGGGGGCCCACCAGCAGTTCTTC
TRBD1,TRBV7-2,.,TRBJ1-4,CASSPGTVNEKLFF,TGTGCCAGCAGCCCCGGGACAGTTAATGAAAAACTGTTTTTT
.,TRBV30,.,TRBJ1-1,CAWSVNNGNTEAFF,TGTGCCTGGAGTGTGAATAACGGGAACACTGAAGCTTTCTTT
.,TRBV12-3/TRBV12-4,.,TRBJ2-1,CASSDRYNEQFF,TGTGCCAGCAGTGACAGATACAATGAGCAGTTCTTC
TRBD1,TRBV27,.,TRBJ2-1,CASSSGTGAYNEQFF,TGTGCCAGCAGTTCCGGGACAGGGGCCTACAATGAGCAGTTCTTC
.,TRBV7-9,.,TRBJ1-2,CASSMGTYNGYTF,TGTGCCAGCAGCATGGGGACTTACAATGGCTACACCTTC
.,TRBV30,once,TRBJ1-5,CAWSVPAGGPQHF,TGTGCCTGGAGTGTGCCCGCGGGGGGACCCCAGCATTTT
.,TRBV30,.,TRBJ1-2,CAWKTWGRQRPNYGYTF,TGTGCCTGGAAAACCTGGGGCAGACAGAGACCTAACTATGGCTACACCTTC
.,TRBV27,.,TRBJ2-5,CASSLDYGMKQETQYF,TGTGCCAGCAGTTTAGATTACGGTATGAAACAAGAGACCCAGTACTTC
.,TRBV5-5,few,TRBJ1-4,CASSTGGRFVEKLFF,TGTGCCAGCAGCACCGGGGGGCGCTTTGTCGAAAAACTGTTTTTT
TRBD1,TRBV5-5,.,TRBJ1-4,CASIPGDRDDAETEKLFF,TGTGCCAGCATACCCGGGGACAGGGACGATGCGGAAACCGAAAAACTGTTTTTT
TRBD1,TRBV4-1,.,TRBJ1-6,CASSQTGTGNSPLHF,TGCGCCAGCAGCCAGACAGGGACAGGGAATTCACCCCTCCACTTT
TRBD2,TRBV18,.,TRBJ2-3,CASSPAGGETSGDTQYF,TGTGCCAGCTCACCCGCGGGGGGGGAGACTAGCGGAGATACGCAGTATTTT
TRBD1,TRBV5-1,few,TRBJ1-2,CASSNRDSKGNYGYTF,TGCGCCAGCAGCAACCGGGACAGCAAGGGAAACTATGGCTACACCTTC
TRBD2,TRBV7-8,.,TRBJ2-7,CASSFPASGDLWGEEQYF,TGTGCCAGCAGCTTTCCGGCTAGCGGGGACCTCTGGGGGGAGGAGCAGTACTTC
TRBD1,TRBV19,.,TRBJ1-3,CASTADRGPGNTIYF,TGTGCCAGTACCGCCGACAGGGGGCCTGGAAACACCATATATTTT
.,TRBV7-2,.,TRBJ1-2,CASSLAESGGYTF,TGTGCCAGCAGCTTAGCCGAATCGGGTGGCTACACCTTC